This record covers a single T cell receptor beta chain. What antigen it recognizes has not been identified. No per-base quality is available; no much larger clone lies one base away. The source of the sample is a study of beta chain features in type 1 diabetes listed by TCRdb under 2018. A note on the overall study: Patients and healthy donors did not differ in mean age, gender distribution, total cell number or subset yield. Regulatory and stem cell-like memory subsets were obtained from only 8 patients and about 8 healthy donors, while naive and central memory subsets were obtained from all 28 donors. A total of 90 million to 130 million sorted cells were examined across all samples, and a strong correlation was observed between cell number per subset and RNA yield. In the study, TCRB repertoires of sorted circulating CD4+ T cell subsets from recently diagnosed type 1 diabetes patients were compared with those of matched healthy donors. The study at large found these results: Because cDNA was sequenced instead of genomic DNA, highly expressing activated cells could be over-represented, though the groups showed no difference in activation or CD3 levels. PCR might favor shorter templates, but patient and control samples were amplified and corrected together, so any skew would affect both groups equally. Because small numbers of individuals were included in the HLA sub-analyses, any influence of HLA type on TCRB rearrangement was left unresolved. Type 1 diabetes patients showed a moderate but significant shortening of TCRB CDR3 length in all four CD4+ subsets. Naive, central memory and regulatory TCRB repertoires appeared more similar among patients than among healthy donors. Fewer insertions and more nucleotide deletions at VDJ recombination sites were observed in patients with type 1 diabetes, implying thymic rearrangement abnormalities.

All of the isolated RNA was reverse transcribed with the High Capacity cDNA Reverse Transcription Kit, so expressed TCRB transcripts were sequenced. Naive, central memory and regulatory T cell samples underwent deep immunoSEQ sequencing, averaging about 3.57 million total reads per sample. After sorted cells were lysed in RLT buffer, RNA was extracted with DNase-treated RNeasy Micro or Mini kits, with the choice depending on cell number. Each cell subset was processed separately to prevent cross-contamination, with patient and healthy donor samples processed together. Using the immunoSEQ multiplex PCR, TCRB sequences were amplified from cDNA into 87-bp fragments spanning the CDR3 region. Sequencing of the amplicons was done on the Illumina HiSeq platform. Regarding the original processing steps: PCR bias was computationally corrected using synthetic template baselines, reads within Hamming distance 2 were collapsed, and singletons that could not be merged were discarded. Reads were aligned against IMGT so that V, D and J genes, CDR3 length and insertions or deletions at six rearrangement sites could be assigned. Within each subset, clonotype counts were normalized to the number of sorted cells before true diversity and Gini coefficients were calculated with the tcR R package. The overlap coefficient, calculated on TCRB nucleotide sequences, was used to quantify repertoire sharing. Not all clones reach the TCRdb copy of this immuneACCESS table, which keeps in-frame sequences only. Checked studies attribute under half of the gap to unresolved V genes and leave the rest unexplained. V and J calls and clone size follow that table, whereas D and trimming were derived from the DNA. The sample contains about 190,000 clones, 6.5% to 9.5% of them found a single time. The biggest ten clones account for around 0.94% of the sample.

From each donor, a single peripheral blood sample of approximately 0.11 L on average was drawn into heparinised tubes. A BD FACSAria II and a panel including CD45RO, CCR7, CD25, CD127, CD95 and CD27 were used to sort naive, central memory, regulatory and stem cell-like memory CD4+ T cells. All sorted populations exceeded 95% purity. PBMCs were isolated immediately by Lymphoprep density gradient centrifugation and stained directly without culture. To minimize batch effects, samples were stained and sorted in pairs, one healthy donor with one patient per experiment. The CDR3 measures 14 amino acids from cysteine to phenylalanine. CDR3 DNA is the only sequence kept; it has 42 bases, read in frame from the first base. Trimming costs V 0 bases and J 2 bases, and their ends lie 8 bases apart. CDR1 and CDR2, looked up from the germline V gene, are SGHRS and YFSETQ.

This TCR was recovered from a woman aged 40 to 50 with type 1 diabetes. The chain uses TRBV5-1 and TRBJ1-1; no D gene call is confident. Sequences were obtained from central memory CD4+ T cells from blood. The nucleotide sequence reads as follows: TGCGCCAGCAGCTTGGGCCCGGGAAACACTGAAGCTTTCTTT. It translates to CASSLGPGNTEAFF.